This T cell receptor (beta chain) stems from a study of T cells in Graves' hyperthyroidism and ophthalmopathy. The wider study: The blood sample was taken at first diagnosis, before treatment began.

On this clonotype: Its antigen is still unknown.

Study-level findings and limits: Blood also held most thyroid clonotypes expanded beyond 0.001.

There were TCR beta CDR3 regions amplified from RNA transcripts. The TCR CDR3 was amplified in a first-round RT-PCR using the HTBI primer set. TCRdb reprocessed the multiplex PCR reads via MiXCR and lists one record per CDR3 protein. Of some 350,000 distinct CDR3 sequences listed, approximately 15% are singletons. Sequencing was done on a sample of blood. The TCR originated in a woman aged 40 to 50 with Graves' ophthalmopathy.

CDR3 loop: CASSFTRGPPADQPQHF. The CDR3 DNA follows: TGTGCCAGCAGTTTTACTAGGGGACCCCCGGCAGATCAGCCCCAGCATTTT. The chain uses TRBV12-3 or TRBV12-4 and TRBJ1-5, with a tentative D call TRBD1 (5 bases). V dropped 3 bases and J dropped 5 bases, with 20 bases sitting between them. The CDR3 sequence is 17 residues long.